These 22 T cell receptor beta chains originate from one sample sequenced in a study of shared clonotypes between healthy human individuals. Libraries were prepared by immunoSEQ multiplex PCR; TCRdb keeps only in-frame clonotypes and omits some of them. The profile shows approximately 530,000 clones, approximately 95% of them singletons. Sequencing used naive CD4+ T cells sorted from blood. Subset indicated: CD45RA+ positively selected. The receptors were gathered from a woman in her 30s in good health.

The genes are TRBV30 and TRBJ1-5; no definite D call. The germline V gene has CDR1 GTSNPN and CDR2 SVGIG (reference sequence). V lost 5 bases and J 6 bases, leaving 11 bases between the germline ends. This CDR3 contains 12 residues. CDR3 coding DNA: TGTGCCTGGTCACTACCCGGTCAGCCCCAGCATTTT. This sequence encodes CAWSLPGQPQHF.

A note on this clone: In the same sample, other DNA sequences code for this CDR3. CDR3 residues: CASSFNRQETQYF. The CDR3 nucleotides read TGCGCCAGCAGCTTTAACAGGCAAGAGACCCAGTACTTC. This chain connects TRBV5-1 to TRBJ2-5; D is perhaps TRBD1 (5 bases). This CDR3 has 13 residues. Trimming removed 2 bases from V and 2 bases from J, with 7 bases in between. Germline CDR1 and CDR2: SGHRS and YFSETQ.

The CDR3 bases are TGTGCCAGCAGCGTCGGGACAGGGAAAGTCAATGAGCAGTTCTTC. It encodes CASSVGTGKVNEQFF. The chain couples TRBV9 to TRBJ2-1; 9 nucleotides match TRBD1. V trimming: 2 bases; J trimming: 6 bases; junction bases outside the gene matches: 6. The CDR3 covers 15 residues. CDR1 is SGDLS and CDR2 is YYNGEE in the germline V gene.

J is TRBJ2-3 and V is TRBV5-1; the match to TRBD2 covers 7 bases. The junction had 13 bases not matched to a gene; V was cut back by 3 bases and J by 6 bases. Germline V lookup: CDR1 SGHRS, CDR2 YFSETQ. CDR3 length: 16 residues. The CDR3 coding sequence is TGCGCCAGCAGCTACATAGCGGGCAGCACACCCGATACGCAGTATTTT. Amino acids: CASSYIAGSTPDTQYF.

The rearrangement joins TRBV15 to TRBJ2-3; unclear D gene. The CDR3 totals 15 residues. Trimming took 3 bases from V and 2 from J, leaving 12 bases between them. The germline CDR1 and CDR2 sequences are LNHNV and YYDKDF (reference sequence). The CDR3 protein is CATSRRRADTDTQYF. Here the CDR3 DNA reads TGTGCCACCAGCAGGCGCCGGGCCGACACAGATACGCAGTATTTT. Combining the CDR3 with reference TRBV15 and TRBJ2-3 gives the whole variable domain DAMVIQNPRYQVTQFGKPVTLSCSQTLNHNVMYWYQQKSSQAPKLLFHYYDKDFNNEADTPDNFQSRRPNTSFCFLDIRSPGLGDTAMYLCATSRRRADTDTQYFGPGTRLTVL.

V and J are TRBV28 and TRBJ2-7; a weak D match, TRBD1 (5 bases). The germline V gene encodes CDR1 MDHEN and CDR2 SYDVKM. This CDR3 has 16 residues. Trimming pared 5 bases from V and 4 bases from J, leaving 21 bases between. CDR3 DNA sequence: TGTGCCAGCAGTCCACCCCCAGGGCGTCTTAGGTACGAGCAGTACTTC. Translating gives CASSPPPGRLRYEQYF.

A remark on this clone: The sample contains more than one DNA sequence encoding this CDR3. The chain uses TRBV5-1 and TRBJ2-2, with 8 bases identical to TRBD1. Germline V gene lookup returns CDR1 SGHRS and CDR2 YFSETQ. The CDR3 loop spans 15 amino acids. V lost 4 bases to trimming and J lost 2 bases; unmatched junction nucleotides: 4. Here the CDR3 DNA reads TGCGCCAGCAGCGAAGGACAGGGCAACACCGGGGAGCTGTTTTTT. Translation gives CASSEGQGNTGELFF.

CDR3 nucleotides: TGTGCCAGTAGTATAGAGGGACTAGCGGGAGAATTAGATACGCAGTATTTT. Protein: CASSIEGLAGELDTQYF. The chain is built from TRBV19 and TRBJ2-3, with 14 nucleotides matching TRBD2. V was clipped by 0 bases and J by 5 bases; unmatched bases: 4. The CDR3 loop spans 17 amino acids. CDR1 and CDR2 (germline): LNHDA, SQIVND (reference sequence).

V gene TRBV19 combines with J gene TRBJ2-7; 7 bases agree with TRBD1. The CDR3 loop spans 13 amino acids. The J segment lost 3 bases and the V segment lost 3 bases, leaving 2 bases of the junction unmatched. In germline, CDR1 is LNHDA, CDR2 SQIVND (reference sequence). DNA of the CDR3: TGTGCCAGTAGTATCGGGACAGTCTACGAGCAGTACTTC. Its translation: CASSIGTVYEQYF.

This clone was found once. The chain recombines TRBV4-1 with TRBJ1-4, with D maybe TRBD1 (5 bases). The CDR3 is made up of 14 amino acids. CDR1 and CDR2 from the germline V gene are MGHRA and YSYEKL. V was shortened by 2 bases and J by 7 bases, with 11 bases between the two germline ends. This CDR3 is CASSQLQGAEKLFF. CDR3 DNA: TGCGCCAGCAGCCAACTGCAGGGAGCTGAAAAACTGTTTTTT.

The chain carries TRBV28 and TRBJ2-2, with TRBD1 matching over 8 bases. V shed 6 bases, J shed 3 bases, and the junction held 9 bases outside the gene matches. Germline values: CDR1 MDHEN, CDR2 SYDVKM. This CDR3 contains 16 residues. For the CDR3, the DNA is TGTGCCAGCAGACCATCCGACAGGGGAGACACCGGGGAGCTGTTTTTT. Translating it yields CASRPSDRGDTGELFF. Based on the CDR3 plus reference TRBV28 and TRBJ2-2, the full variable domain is DVKVTQSSRYLVKRTGEKVFLECVQDMDHENMFWYRQDPGLGLRLIYFSYDVKMKEKGDIPEGYSVSREKKERFSLILESASTNQTSMYLCASRPSDRGDTGELFFGEGSRLTVL.

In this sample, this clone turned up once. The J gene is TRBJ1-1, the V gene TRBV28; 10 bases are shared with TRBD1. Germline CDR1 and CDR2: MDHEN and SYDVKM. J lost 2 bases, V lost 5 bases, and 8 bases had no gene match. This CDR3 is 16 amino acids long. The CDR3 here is CASSPRRTGGNTEAFF. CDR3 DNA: TGTGCCAGCAGTCCCAGGAGGACAGGGGGTAACACTGAAGCTTTCTTT.

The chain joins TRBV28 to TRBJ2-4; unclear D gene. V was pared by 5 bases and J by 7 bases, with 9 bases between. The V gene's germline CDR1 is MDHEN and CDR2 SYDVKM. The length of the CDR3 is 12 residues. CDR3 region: CASSLPGNIQYF. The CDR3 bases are TGTGCCAGCAGTCTTCCCGGGAACATTCAGTACTTC.

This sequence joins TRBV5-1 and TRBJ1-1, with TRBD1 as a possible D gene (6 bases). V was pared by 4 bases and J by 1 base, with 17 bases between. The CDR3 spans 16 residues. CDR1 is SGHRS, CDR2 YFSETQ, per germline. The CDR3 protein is CASSTTWTDSNTEAFF. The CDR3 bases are TGCGCCAGCAGCACAACCTGGACAGATTCGAACACTGAAGCTTTCTTT.

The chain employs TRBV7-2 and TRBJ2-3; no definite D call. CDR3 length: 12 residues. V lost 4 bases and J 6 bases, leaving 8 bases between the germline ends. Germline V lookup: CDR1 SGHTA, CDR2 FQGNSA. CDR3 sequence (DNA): TGTGCCAGCAGCTCCCGGTGGGATACGCAGTATTTT. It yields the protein CASSSRWDTQYF.

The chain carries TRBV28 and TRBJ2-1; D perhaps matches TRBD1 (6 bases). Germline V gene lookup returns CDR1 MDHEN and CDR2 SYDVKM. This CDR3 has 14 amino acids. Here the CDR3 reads CATIRGWLYNEQFF. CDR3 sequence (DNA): TGTGCAACAATCAGGGGTTGGCTCTACAATGAGCAGTTCTTC.

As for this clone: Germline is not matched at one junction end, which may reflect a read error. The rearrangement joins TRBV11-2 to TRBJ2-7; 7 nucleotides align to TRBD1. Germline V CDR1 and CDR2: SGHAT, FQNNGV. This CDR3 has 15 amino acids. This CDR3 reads CASSLETGPSYEQYF. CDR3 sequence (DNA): TGTGCCAGCAGCCTAGAGACAGGGCCTTCTTACGAGCAGTACTTC.

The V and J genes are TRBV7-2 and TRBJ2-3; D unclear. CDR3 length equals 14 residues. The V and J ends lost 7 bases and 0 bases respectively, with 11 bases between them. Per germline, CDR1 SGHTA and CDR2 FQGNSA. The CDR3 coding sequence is TGTGCCAGCAACATAGCTCTTAGCACAGATACGCAGTATTTT. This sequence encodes CASNIALSTDTQYF.

The DNA for the CDR3 is TGTGCCAGCAGTGGATCGTACGTCCTGACTTTC. It yields the protein CASSGSYVLTF. The chain has TRBV2 and TRBJ2-6, with D hard to call. The CDR3 is 11 amino acids. Looked up from germline, CDR1 is SNHLY and CDR2 is FYNNEI. V was pared by 4 bases and J by 11 bases, with 6 bases between. Complete variable domain (other parts from reference TRBV2 and TRBJ2-6): EPEVTQTPSHQVTQMGQEVILRCVPISNHLYFYWYRQILGQKVEFLVSFYNNEISEKSEIFDDQFSVERPDGSNFTLKIRSTKLEDSAMYFCASSGSYVLTFGAGSRLTVL.

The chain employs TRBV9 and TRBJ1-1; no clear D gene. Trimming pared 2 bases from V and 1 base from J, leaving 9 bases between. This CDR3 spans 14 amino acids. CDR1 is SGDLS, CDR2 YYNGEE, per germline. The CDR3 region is CASSVRLENTEAFF. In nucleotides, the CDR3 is TGTGCCAGCAGCGTTAGACTGGAGAACACTGAAGCTTTCTTT. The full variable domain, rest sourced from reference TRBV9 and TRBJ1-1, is DSGVTQTPKHLITATGQRVTLRCSPRSGDLSVYWYQQSLDQGLQFLIQYYNGEERAKGNILERFSAQQFPDLHSELNLSSLELGDSALYFCASSVRLENTEAFFGQGTRLTVV.

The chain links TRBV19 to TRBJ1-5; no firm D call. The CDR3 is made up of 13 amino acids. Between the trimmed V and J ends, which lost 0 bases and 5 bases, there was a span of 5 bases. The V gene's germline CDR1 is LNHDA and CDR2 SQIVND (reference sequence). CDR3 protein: CASSIEGDQPQHF. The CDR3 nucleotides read TGTGCCAGTAGTATAGAGGGAGATCAGCCCCAGCATTTT.

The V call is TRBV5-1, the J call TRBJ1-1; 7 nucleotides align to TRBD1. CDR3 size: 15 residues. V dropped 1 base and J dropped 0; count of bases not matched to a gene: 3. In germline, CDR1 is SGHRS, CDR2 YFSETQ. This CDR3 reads CASSLTTGMNTEAFF. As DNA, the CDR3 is TGCGCCAGCAGCTTGACGACAGGGATGAACACTGAAGCTTTCTTT.